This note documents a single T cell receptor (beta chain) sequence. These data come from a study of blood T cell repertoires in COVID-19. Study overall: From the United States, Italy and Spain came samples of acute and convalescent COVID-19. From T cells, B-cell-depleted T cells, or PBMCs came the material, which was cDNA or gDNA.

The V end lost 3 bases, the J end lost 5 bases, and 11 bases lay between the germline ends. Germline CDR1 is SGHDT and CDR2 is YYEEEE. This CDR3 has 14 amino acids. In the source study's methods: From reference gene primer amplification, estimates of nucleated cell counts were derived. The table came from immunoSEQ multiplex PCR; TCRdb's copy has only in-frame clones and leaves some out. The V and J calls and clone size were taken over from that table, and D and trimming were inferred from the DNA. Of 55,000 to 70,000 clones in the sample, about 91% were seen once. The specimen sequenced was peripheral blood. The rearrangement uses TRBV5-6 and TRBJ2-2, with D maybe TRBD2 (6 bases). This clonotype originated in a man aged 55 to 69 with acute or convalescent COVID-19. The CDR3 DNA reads TGTGCCAGCAGCTGGAGGGCCGTGACCGGGGAGCTGTTTTTT. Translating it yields CASSWRAVTGELFF.